Each of the 3 T cell receptor beta chains below was sequenced from the same sample in a study of OX40 agonist ivuxolimab in advanced cancers. TCRdb's copy holds only in-frame clones and misses some; the assay was immunoSEQ multiplex PCR. The sample lists just under 65,000 clones, roughly nine tenths occurring once. The sample was CD4+ or CD8+ T cells sorted from blood, taken in a trial of the OX40 agonist ivuxolimab. All receptors come from an adult with an advanced solid tumor such as melanoma, head and neck, liver or kidney cancer.

The chain carries TRBV28 and TRBJ2-5, with 9 bases matching TRBD1. Germline values: CDR1 MDHEN, CDR2 SYDVKM. This CDR3 comprises 15 residues. V was clipped by 1 base and J by 4 bases; unmatched bases: 4. The CDR3 is CASSLLGTGSETQYF. The CDR3 nucleotides read TGTGCCAGCAGTTTATTAGGGACAGGGTCAGAGACCCAGTACTTC.

This clone was counted a single time. The chain uses TRBV7-2 and TRBJ2-3; 7 positions agree with TRBD2. The germline gives CDR1 SGHTA, CDR2 FQGNSA. CDR3 length: 15 amino acids. J was trimmed by 1 base and V by 1 base; bases with no gene match: 2. The CDR3 reads CASSLVAGGTDTQYF. CDR3 sequence (DNA): TGTGCCAGCAGCTTAGTCGCGGGGGGCACAGATACGCAGTATTTT.

The J gene is TRBJ2-5, the V gene TRBV7-2; D gene ambiguous. V was shortened by 1 base and J by 7 bases, with 10 bases between the two germline ends. The germline V gene has CDR1 SGHTA and CDR2 FQGNSA. CDR3 length equals 13 residues. This chain's CDR3 is CASSLEWKGTQYF. DNA for the CDR3: TGTGCCAGCAGCTTAGAATGGAAAGGGACCCAGTACTTC.